The clone carrying this T cell receptor (beta chain) occurred a few times. Assay: immunoSEQ multiplex PCR; the TCRdb copy retains only in-frame clones and omits some. The sample has over 200,000 clones; approximately 84% are singletons. These data are taken from a study of blood T cell repertoires in COVID-19. About the study: The samples span acute and convalescent COVID-19 from the United States, Italy and Spain. The analysed material was cDNA or gDNA that came from T cells, B-cell-depleted T cells, or PBMCs.

This CDR3 spans 12 amino acids. Per the germline V gene, CDR1 is SQVTM and CDR2 is ANQGSEA. V was shortened by 5 bases and J by 7 bases, with 14 bases between the two germline ends. Sequenced sample: peripheral blood. The rearrangement joins TRBV29-1 to TRBJ1-1, with D tentatively TRBD1 (5 bases). The TCR originated in a woman aged 25 to 39 who had recovered from COVID-19. The CDR3 sequence is CSVHGAAIEAFF. CDR3 DNA sequence: TGCAGCGTTCATGGGGCCGCAATTGAAGCTTTCTTT.